Below are 12 T cell receptor beta chains sequenced from a single sample in a study of blood T cell repertoires in COVID-19. Sequencing was performed with immunoSEQ multiplex PCR; in TCRdb, only in-frame clones are kept and a portion is missing. The data contain some 150,000 clones, around 75% of them singletons. The sequenced sample consisted of peripheral blood. Source of these receptors: an elderly woman with acute or convalescent COVID-19.

The table lists this clone with a count of one. The rearrangement links TRBV7-8 to TRBJ1-1, with a tentative D call TRBD1 (6 bases). V was clipped by 2 bases and J by 2 bases, with 15 bases between them. Germline V gene sequence: CDR1 SGHVS, CDR2 FQNEAQ. The CDR3 has 16 amino acids. In DNA, the CDR3 is TGTGCCAGCAGCTTACAGGGGAGTATAGGAAACACTGAAGCTTTCTTT. It yields the protein CASSLQGSIGNTEAFF. Full variable domain (outside the CDR3, taken from reference TRBV7-8 and TRBJ1-1): GAGVSQSPRYKVAKRGQDVALRCDPISGHVSLFWYQQALGQGPEFLTYFQNEAQLDKSGLPSDRFFAERPEGSVSTLKIQRTQQEDSAVYLCASSLQGSIGNTEAFFGQGTRLTVV.

This chain uses TRBV6-6 with TRBJ1-2; D is undetermined. The CDR3 is 14 amino acids. The V end lost 0 bases, the J end lost 6 bases, and 11 bases lay between the germline ends. Germline V gene data show CDR1 as MNHNY and CDR2 as SVGAGI (reference sequence). CDR3 protein: CASSYSTQAHGYTF. The CDR3 coding sequence is TGTGCCAGCAGTTACTCGACCCAGGCCCATGGCTACACCTTC.

Regarding this clone: Other DNA sequences in the sample encode the same CDR3. J is TRBJ2-2 and V is TRBV7-9; 10 positions match TRBD1. V was pared by 5 bases and J by 3 bases, with 3 bases of the junction left unmatched. Germline V gene sequence: CDR1 SEHNR, CDR2 FQNEAQ (reference sequence). CDR3 size: 15 residues. In DNA form, the CDR3 reads TGTGCCAGCAGCCCCGGGACAGGGGACACCGGGGAGCTGTTTTTT. Amino acids: CASSPGTGDTGELFF. Complete variable domain (other parts from reference TRBV7-9 and TRBJ2-2): DTGVSQNPRHKITKRGQNVTFRCDPISEHNRLYWYRQTLGQGPEFLTYFQNEAQLEKSRLLSDRFSAERPKGSFSTLEIQRTEQGDSAMYLCASSPGTGDTGELFFGEGSRLTVL.

This clone was detected only a few times. The genes are TRBV7-2 and TRBJ2-7, with 10 bases aligning to TRBD1. The CDR3 consists of 18 residues. From germline, CDR1 is SGHTA and CDR2 FQGNSA. Trimming cost V 0 bases and J 2 bases; bases outside gene matches: 10. Here the CDR3 reads CASSLAGTGAFPTYEQYF. As DNA, the CDR3 is TGTGCCAGCAGCTTAGCCGGGACAGGGGCCTTCCCCACCTACGAGCAGTACTTC.

This chain links TRBV28 with TRBJ1-2; 9 bases fit TRBD1. Germline loops: CDR1 MDHEN, CDR2 SYDVKM. This CDR3 spans 14 amino acids. The trim removed 4 bases at V and 8 bases at J, leaving 8 bases unmatched. The DNA of the CDR3 is TGTGCCAGCAGTTCCTCCGGGACAGGGAACGGCTACACCTTC. It is translated as CASSSSGTGNGYTF.

The rearrangement joins TRBV4-1 to TRBJ2-1; D gene uncertain. V was cut by 0 bases and J by 4 bases, with 7 bases left in between. Germline V gene sequence: CDR1 MGHRA, CDR2 YSYEKL. The CDR3 extends over 14 amino acids. CDR3 nucleotide sequence: TGCGCCAGCAGCCAAGATGGGCAGTACAATGAGCAGTTCTTC. Translation: CASSQDGQYNEQFF.

V and J are TRBV5-6 and TRBJ1-5, with a possible D match to TRBD1 (6 bases). Trimming shortened V by 4 bases and J by 6 bases, and 14 bases separated the two germline ends. There are 14 residues in the CDR3. Germline lookup yields CDR1 SGHDT and CDR2 YYEEEE. The DNA of the CDR3 is TGTGCCAGCAGCCTTAGGGGGGGGCCTCAGCCCCAGCATTTT. This codes for CASSLRGGPQPQHF. Combining the CDR3 with reference TRBV5-6 and TRBJ1-5 gives the whole variable domain DAGVTQSPTHLIKTRGQQVTLRCSPKSGHDTVSWYQQALGQGPQFIFQYYEEEERQRGNFPDRFSGHQFPNYSSELNVNALLLGDSALYLCASSLRGGPQPQHFGDGTRLSIL.

This clone was detected a few times. This chain links TRBV28 with TRBJ2-7; tentative D call: TRBD2 (7 bases). Trimming stripped 2 bases from V and 1 base from J, with 9 bases between. This CDR3 has 14 residues. Germline V gene data show CDR1 as MDHEN and CDR2 as SYDVKM. The CDR3 sequence is CASSLGGASYEQYF. The CDR3 DNA reads TGTGCCAGCAGTTTAGGGGGGGCTTCCTACGAGCAGTACTTC.

This clone was detected once. V and J are TRBV21-1 and TRBJ2-1; the table's D call, TRBD2, has no DNA check behind it. TRBV21-1 is noted as a pseudogene. This CDR3 is 15 amino acids long. Written as DNA, the CDR3 is TGTGCCAGCAGCAATCGGAGCGGGGGGGAGAATGAGCAGTTCTTC. Translating it yields CASSNRSGGENEQFF.

The chain's CDR3 is CASRPGTGGMSYTF. The CDR3 region has the DNA TGTGCCAGCAGACCCGGGACAGGGGGCATGAGCTACACCTTC. The rearrangement uses TRBV28 and TRBJ1-2; TRBD1 aligns across 12 bases. Germline trimming cut 6 bases from V and 9 bases from J; bases unmatched to any gene: 8. The CDR3 contains 14 residues. Per germline, CDR1 MDHEN and CDR2 SYDVKM.

Concerning this clone: Distinct nucleotide sequences in the sample also encode this CDR3. This chain uses TRBV27 with TRBJ1-5, with a weak D call TRBD1 (6 bases). The germline gives CDR1 MNHEY, CDR2 SMNVEV (reference sequence). The CDR3 runs 15 residues. V was shortened by 5 bases and J by 0 bases, with 11 bases between the two germline ends. Written as DNA, the CDR3 is TGTGCCAGCAGTCGGGACACCTATAGCAATCAGCCCCAGCATTTT. Its protein product is CASSRDTYSNQPQHF.

The chain links TRBV7-9 to TRBJ2-7; 10 nucleotides agree with TRBD1. Per germline, CDR1 SEHNR and CDR2 FQNEAQ (reference sequence). CDR3 length equals 15 residues. V lost 5 bases to trimming and J lost 7 bases; unmatched junction nucleotides: 11. The CDR3 nucleotides are TGTGCCAGCAGCGCGGGACAGGGGACTGTGGGTGAGCAGTACTTC. It specifies CASSAGQGTVGEQYF.